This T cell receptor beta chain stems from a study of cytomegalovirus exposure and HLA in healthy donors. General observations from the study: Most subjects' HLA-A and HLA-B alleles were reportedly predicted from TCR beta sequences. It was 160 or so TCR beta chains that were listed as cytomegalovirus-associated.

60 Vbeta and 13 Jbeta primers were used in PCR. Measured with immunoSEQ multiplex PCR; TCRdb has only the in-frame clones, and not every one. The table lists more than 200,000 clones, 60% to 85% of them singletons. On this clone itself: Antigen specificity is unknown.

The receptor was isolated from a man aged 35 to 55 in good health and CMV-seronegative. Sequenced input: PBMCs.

The CDR3 sequence: CASSDIEQTGKGRADTQYF. CDR3 bases: TGTGCCAGCAGTGATATCGAACAGACAGGGAAGGGTCGTGCAGATACGCAGTATTTT. The chain joins TRBV2 to TRBJ2-3; TRBD1 matches 7 bases. The CDR3 loop spans 19 amino acids. CDR1 is SNHLY and CDR2 is FYNNEI in the germline V gene. The V gene end was trimmed by 3 bases and the J gene end by 4 bases; junction bases not matched to a gene: 19. Using reference TRBV2 and TRBJ2-3 for the parts outside the CDR3, the full variable domain is EPEVTQTPSHQVTQMGQEVILRCVPISNHLYFYWYRQILGQKVEFLVSFYNNEISEKSEIFDDQFSVERPDGSNFTLKIRSTKLEDSAMYFCASSDIEQTGKGRADTQYFGPGTRLTVL.